This T cell receptor (beta chain) was sequenced for a study of graft-versus-host responses after intestinal transplantation. The wider study: Recipients were all induced with anti-thymocyte globulin, then given tacrolimus and steroids for about 3 years.

The table came from immunoSEQ multiplex PCR; TCRdb's copy has only in-frame clones and leaves some out. The sample consists of 80,000 or so clones, 92% of them appearing once. Germline CDR1 is MNHNS and CDR2 is SASEGT. This CDR3 spans 11 amino acids. The ends were cut back, 5 bases at V and 7 bases at J, with 9 bases in the middle. On this clone: Its antigen is not known. At the DNA level, this CDR3 is encoded by other sequences in the same sample as well.

Study observations and caveats: Researchers found peak circulating GvH clone levels linked to early post-transplant HvG declines.

Sequenced here: PBMCs, sampled 98 days after intestinal transplantation. This receptor was obtained from a human patient who received an intestinal transplant, so some T cells may come from the graft donor. The chain has TRBV6-1 and TRBJ2-7, with a tentative D call TRBD2 (6 bases). CDR3 coding DNA: TGTGCCAGCAGTTCCGGGGGAGAGCAGTACTTC. Translation: CASSSGGEQYF.